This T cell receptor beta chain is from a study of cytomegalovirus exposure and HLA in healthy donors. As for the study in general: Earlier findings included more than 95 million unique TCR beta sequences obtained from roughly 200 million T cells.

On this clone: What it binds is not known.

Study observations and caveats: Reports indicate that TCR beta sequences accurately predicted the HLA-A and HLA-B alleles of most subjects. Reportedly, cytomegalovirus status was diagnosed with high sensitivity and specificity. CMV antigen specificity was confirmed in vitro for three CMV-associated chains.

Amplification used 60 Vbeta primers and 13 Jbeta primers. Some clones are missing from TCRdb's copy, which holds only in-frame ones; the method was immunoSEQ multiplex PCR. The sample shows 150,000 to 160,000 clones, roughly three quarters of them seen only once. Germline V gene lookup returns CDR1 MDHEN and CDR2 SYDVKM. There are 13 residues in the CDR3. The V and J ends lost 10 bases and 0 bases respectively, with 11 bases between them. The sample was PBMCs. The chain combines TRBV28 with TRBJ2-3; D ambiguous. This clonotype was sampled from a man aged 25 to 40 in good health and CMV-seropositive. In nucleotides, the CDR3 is TGTGCCACCAAGACTCCTAGCACAGATACGCAGTATTTT. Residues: CATKTPSTDTQYF.